The entry below describes one T cell receptor beta chain. In the authors' methods: Amplification with reference gene primers provided the estimates of nucleated cell counts. TCRdb keeps only in-frame clones here, not all; method: immunoSEQ multiplex PCR. The DNA gave D and trimming, while V, J and clone size come from that table. In the table there are around 200,000 clones, over 75% of which are singletons. This sample is drawn from a study of blood T cell repertoires in COVID-19. In the study overall: Samples came from the United States, Italy and Spain, spanning acute and convalescent COVID-19.

Sequenced input: peripheral blood. This receptor was identified in an older person with COVID-19, enrolled during active disease.

The CDR3 sequence: CATSRERGMLNTQYF. CDR3 nucleotides: TGTGCCACCAGCAGAGAGAGGGGGATGTTGAATACGCAGTATTTT. The V call is TRBV15, the J call TRBJ2-3; a possible D gene is TRBD1 (6 bases). This CDR3 spans 15 amino acids. The germline CDR1 and CDR2 sequences are LNHNV and YYDKDF (reference sequence). Trimming stripped 0 bases from V and 7 bases from J, with 14 bases between.